Below, 22 T cell receptor beta chains from the same sample are listed, as sequenced in a study of blood T cell repertoires in COVID-19. Only in-frame clones appear in the TCRdb table, and some are missing; sequencing was by immunoSEQ multiplex PCR. Of some 66,000 clones in the sample, roughly 82% are singletons; the top ten hold just over 6.5%. Sequencing input: peripheral blood. These receptors all come from a man between 60 and 75 years old with acute or convalescent COVID-19.

This clone was observed a single time. This chain connects TRBV24-1 to TRBJ1-5, with D tentatively TRBD1 (6 bases). There are 16 residues in the CDR3. Germline CDR1 is KGHDR and CDR2 is SFDVKD. Trimming pared 3 bases from V and 1 base from J, leaving 12 bases between. The CDR3 is CATSDGVRGSNQPQHF. CDR3 bases: TGTGCCACCAGTGATGGGGTGAGGGGGAGCAATCAGCCCCAGCATTTT.

V gene TRBV5-4 combines with J gene TRBJ2-4; D possibly corresponds to TRBD1 (6 bases). V was cut by 1 base and J by 4 bases, with 9 bases left in between. The CDR3 runs to 14 residues. Germline CDR1 SGHNT, CDR2 YYREEE (reference sequence). The CDR3: CASSLTGQKNIQYF. The CDR3, as DNA: TGTGCCAGCAGCTTGACTGGACAGAAAAACATTCAGTACTTC.

This clone was seen just once. V and J are TRBV10-2 and TRBJ2-5; 12 bases map to TRBD1. The CDR3 consists of 16 residues. Looked up from germline, CDR1 is WSHSY and CDR2 is SAAADI. The junction had 8 bases not matched to a gene; V was cut back by 4 bases and J by 5 bases. CDR3 loop: CASSGGQGAKRETQYF. For the CDR3, the DNA is TGCGCCAGCAGTGGGGGACAGGGGGCGAAAAGGGAGACCCAGTACTTC.

This clone was seen just once. This chain connects TRBV4-2 to TRBJ1-4, with D maybe TRBD1 (5 bases). Trimming took off 0 bases at V and 7 bases at J, with 15 bases between the two ends. Looked up from germline, CDR1 is LGHNA and CDR2 is YNFKEQ. The CDR3 sequence is 16 residues long. In DNA, the CDR3 is TGTGCCAGCAGCCAAGATGGGGCAGGATGGGGTGAAAAACTGTTTTTT. This sequence encodes CASSQDGAGWGEKLFF.

The V and J genes are TRBV3-1 (or the pseudogene TRBV3-2) and TRBJ1-2, with D perhaps TRBD1 (6 bases). This CDR3 is built from 16 residues. Deletions cut 1 base from V and 4 bases from J, with 16 bases between. Germline-derived CDR1 and CDR2 are LGHDT and YNNKEL (reference sequence). CDR3 coding DNA: TGTGCCAGCAGCCAAGGACAGGACGCTCGTGGCTATGGCTACACCTTC. It specifies CASSQGQDARGYGYTF.

This clone was recorded only once. This sequence joins TRBV7-2 and TRBJ2-3, with a tentative D call TRBD1 (5 bases). CDR1 is SGHTA, CDR2 FQGNSA, per germline. V was shortened by 11 bases and J by 0 bases, with 18 bases between the two germline ends. This CDR3 spans 15 amino acids. This chain's CDR3 is CAGKLTGISTDTQYF. DNA of the CDR3: TGTGCCGGCAAACTAACAGGAATCAGCACAGATACGCAGTATTTT. The entire variable domain, with the rest obtained from reference TRBV7-2 and TRBJ2-3, is as follows: GAGVSQSPSNKVTEKGKDVELRCDPISGHTALYWYRQSLGQGLEFLIYFQGNSAPDKSGLPSDRFSAERTGGSVSTLTIQRTQQEDSAVYLCAGKLTGISTDTQYFGPGTRLTVL.

The J gene is TRBJ2-3, the V gene TRBV6-2 or TRBV6-3; TRBD1 matches 7 bases. J was trimmed by 2 bases and V by 5 bases; bases with no gene match: 4. The CDR3 is 14 amino acids. The V gene's germline CDR1 is MNHEY and CDR2 SVGEGT. CDR3 in DNA: TGTGCCAGCAGTCGCGGACAGGACACAGATACGCAGTATTTT. Translated, it gives CASSRGQDTDTQYF.

The chain uses TRBV28 and TRBJ2-7, with 9 nucleotides matching TRBD2. Germline CDR1 is MDHEN and CDR2 is SYDVKM. V lost 3 bases to trimming and J lost 0 bases; unmatched junction nucleotides: 6. There are 16 residues in the CDR3. The CDR3 bases are TGTGCCAGCAGTTTCCGACTAGCGGCTATCTCCTACGAGCAGTACTTC. This codes for CASSFRLAAISYEQYF.

The V gene is TRBV5-1, the J gene TRBJ2-7; 9 bases agree with TRBD2. The J segment lost 1 base and the V segment lost 3 bases, leaving 5 bases of the junction unmatched. This CDR3 spans 15 amino acids. Germline lookup yields CDR1 SGHRS and CDR2 YFSETQ. CDR3 loop: CASSWETSGSYEQYF. CDR3 in DNA: TGCGCCAGCAGCTGGGAGACTAGCGGATCCTACGAGCAGTACTTC.

V is TRBV9 and J is TRBJ1-4; 9 bases line up with TRBD1. Germline assignment: CDR1 SGDLS and CDR2 YYNGEE. Losses at the gene ends were 3 bases for V and 0 bases for J; bases not matched to a gene: 3. The CDR3 contains 16 residues. CDR3: CASSADRGATNEKLFF. The DNA of the CDR3 is TGTGCCAGCAGCGCGGACAGGGGTGCAACTAATGAAAAACTGTTTTTT.

J is TRBJ2-5 and V is TRBV3-1 (or the pseudogene TRBV3-2); 9 bases are a match to TRBD2. The junction had 11 bases not matched to a gene; V was cut back by 0 bases and J by 6 bases. The CDR3 is 17 residues long. Germline V gives CDR1 LGHDT, CDR2 YNNKEL (reference sequence). The CDR3 DNA reads as TGTGCCAGCAGCCAAGAAGGGGCGGGGGGGCGAGTAAAGACCCAGTACTTC. It specifies CASSQEGAGGRVKTQYF.

The chain uses TRBV20-1 and TRBJ1-2; tentatively, D is TRBD1 (5 bases). Germline CDR1 reads DFQATT; CDR2 reads SNEGSKA (reference sequence). The CDR3 has 15 residues. V lost 3 bases, J lost 0 bases, and 14 bases lay in between. CDR3 sequence reads: CSASQSGPANYGYTF. CDR3 bases: TGCAGTGCTAGTCAGTCAGGGCCAGCTAACTATGGCTACACCTTC.

The chain is built from TRBV7-2 and TRBJ1-6; TRBD1 is a possible D gene (5 bases). The CDR3 covers 16 residues. V was shortened by 2 bases and J by 7 bases, with 15 bases between the two germline ends. Germline V gene lookup returns CDR1 SGHTA and CDR2 FQGNSA. CDR3 nucleotide sequence: TGTGCCAGCAGCTTACGCCCCCAGGGCTTCAATTCACCCCTCCACTTT. Translation: CASSLRPQGFNSPLHF.

V gene TRBV3-1 (or the pseudogene TRBV3-2) combines with J gene TRBJ1-5; D unresolved. The CDR3 spans 12 residues. Trimming pared 5 bases from V and 4 bases from J, leaving 6 bases between. In germline, CDR1 is LGHDT, CDR2 YNNKEL (reference sequence). The CDR3 region is CASSSNNQPQHF. The DNA for the CDR3 is TGTGCCAGCAGCAGCAATAATCAGCCCCAGCATTTT.

V gene TRBV3-1 (or the pseudogene TRBV3-2) combines with J gene TRBJ2-2; D ambiguous. The V gene's germline CDR1 is LGHDT and CDR2 YNNKEL (reference sequence). The CDR3 has 14 amino acids. V lost 2 bases, J lost 2 bases, and 6 bases lay in between. CDR3 residues: CASSQLVNTGELFF. In DNA form, the CDR3 reads TGTGCCAGCAGCCAACTTGTCAACACCGGGGAGCTGTTTTTT.

A few counts support this clone. V gene TRBV2 combines with J gene TRBJ1-2; TRBD1 aligns across 9 bases. J was trimmed by 6 bases and V by 6 bases; bases with no gene match: 5. The germline CDR1 and CDR2 sequences are SNHLY and FYNNEI. The CDR3 covers 13 residues. This chain's CDR3 is CASSLRDRDGYTF. The CDR3 DNA follows: TGTGCCAGCAGCCTCCGGGACAGGGATGGCTACACCTTC.

In the case of this clone: The identical CDR3 is also encoded by other nucleotide sequences in the sample. The chain recombines TRBV19 with TRBJ1-5; 7 positions agree with TRBD1. This CDR3 region has 14 residues. V trimming: 2 bases; J trimming: 4 bases; junction bases outside the gene matches: 2. Germline V CDR1 and CDR2: LNHDA, SQIVND (reference sequence). CDR3 residues: CASSITGDNQPQHF. The DNA of the CDR3 is TGTGCCAGTAGTATAACAGGGGATAATCAGCCCCAGCATTTT.

The CDR3 here is CASSSFSQSSYNSPLHF. Here the CDR3 DNA reads TGTGCCAGCAGCTCCTTTTCACAGAGCTCCTATAATTCACCCCTCCACTTT. The chain has TRBV7-2 and TRBJ1-6; D gene ambiguous. Germline CDR1 reads SGHTA; CDR2 reads FQGNSA. Trimming left V 4 bases short and J 0 bases short, with 13 bases between. The CDR3 loop spans 17 amino acids.

The chain has TRBV4-3 and TRBJ1-6, with 7 positions matching TRBD1. In germline, CDR1 is LGHNA, CDR2 YSLEER. CDR3 length: 17 residues. V was clipped by 1 base and J by 7 bases; unmatched bases: 10. CDR3 region: CASSQGRVGGTNSPLHF. The CDR3 DNA sequence: TGCGCCAGCAGCCAAGGTCGGGTAGGGGGCACGAATTCACCCCTCCACTTT.

The genes are TRBV4-1 and TRBJ1-1; 7 nucleotides align to TRBD1. Germline V gene data show CDR1 as MGHRA and CDR2 as YSYEKL. Trimming cost V 0 bases and J 1 base; bases outside gene matches: 8. The CDR3 extends over 17 amino acids. As DNA, the CDR3 is TGCGCCAGCAGCCAAGAATCAAGGGGGCTCGGGAACACTGAAGCTTTCTTT. Amino acid sequence: CASSQESRGLGNTEAFF.

The J gene is TRBJ2-7, the V gene TRBV27; 8 bases align to TRBD1. CDR3 length equals 15 residues. Germline values: CDR1 MNHEY, CDR2 SMNVEV (reference sequence). V shed 4 bases and J 4 bases; nucleotides not matched to a gene: 9. CDR3 region: CASSSGQGAVYEQYF. CDR3 nucleotide sequence: TGTGCCAGCAGTTCCGGACAGGGAGCGGTTTACGAGCAGTACTTC.

The CDR3 here is CASSESGVLEGIQYF. CDR3 sequence (DNA): TGTGCCAGCAGTGAATCCGGGGTCCTCGAGGGCATTCAGTACTTC. The chain combines TRBV25-1 with TRBJ2-4; D may be TRBD2 (5 bases). Germline CDR1 is MGHDK and CDR2 is SYGVNS. V was cut by 1 base and J by 9 bases, with 16 bases left in between. The CDR3 totals 15 residues.